These T cell receptor beta chains were read from a single sample in a study of cytomegalovirus exposure and HLA in healthy donors. Sequencing used immunoSEQ multiplex PCR; TCRdb keeps in-frame clones, though not all of them. The sample includes 150,000 to 200,000 clones, approximately 67% of them seen just once. Source material: PBMCs. All receptors derive from a woman aged 18-30 years in good health and CMV-seropositive. The conserved cysteine and the conserved F or W are not part of the CDR3 here.

J,V,CDR3
TRBJ2-3,TRBV5-1,ASSSPVIDTQY
TRBJ2-4,TRBV4-3,ASSQVLTGGTKNIQY
TRBJ2-7,TRBV6-1,ASRIFSGSDNEQY
TRBJ2-5,TRBV19,ASSGTSGSGETQY
TRBJ2-5,TRBV6-5,ASSYSGAQETQY
TRBJ2-2,TRBV27,ASSPRATITGELF
TRBJ2-1,TRBV28,ASSSGNEQF
TRBJ2-7,TRBV6-5,ASRNGPSYEQY
TRBJ1-3,TRBV6-6,ASSHQGNTIY
TRBJ2-2,TRBV4-3,ASSQHLPSDRPNTGELF
TRBJ1-2,TRBV2,ASRGDSYGYT
TRBJ2-7,TRBV4-2,ASSQDMGRRGSWYEQY